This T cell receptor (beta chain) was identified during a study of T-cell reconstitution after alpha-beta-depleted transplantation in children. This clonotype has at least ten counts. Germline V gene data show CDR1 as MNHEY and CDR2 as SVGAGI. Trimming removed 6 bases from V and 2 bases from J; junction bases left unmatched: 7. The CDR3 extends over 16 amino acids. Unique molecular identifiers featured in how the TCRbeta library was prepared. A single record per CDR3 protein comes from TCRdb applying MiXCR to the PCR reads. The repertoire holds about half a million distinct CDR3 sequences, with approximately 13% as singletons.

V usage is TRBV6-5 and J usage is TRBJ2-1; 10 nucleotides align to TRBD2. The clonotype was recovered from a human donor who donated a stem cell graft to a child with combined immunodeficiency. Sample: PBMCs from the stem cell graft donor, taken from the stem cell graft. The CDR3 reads CASSSQAGGPYNEQFF. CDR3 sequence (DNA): TGTGCCAGCAGCTCCCAAGCGGGAGGGCCCTACAATGAGCAGTTCTTC.